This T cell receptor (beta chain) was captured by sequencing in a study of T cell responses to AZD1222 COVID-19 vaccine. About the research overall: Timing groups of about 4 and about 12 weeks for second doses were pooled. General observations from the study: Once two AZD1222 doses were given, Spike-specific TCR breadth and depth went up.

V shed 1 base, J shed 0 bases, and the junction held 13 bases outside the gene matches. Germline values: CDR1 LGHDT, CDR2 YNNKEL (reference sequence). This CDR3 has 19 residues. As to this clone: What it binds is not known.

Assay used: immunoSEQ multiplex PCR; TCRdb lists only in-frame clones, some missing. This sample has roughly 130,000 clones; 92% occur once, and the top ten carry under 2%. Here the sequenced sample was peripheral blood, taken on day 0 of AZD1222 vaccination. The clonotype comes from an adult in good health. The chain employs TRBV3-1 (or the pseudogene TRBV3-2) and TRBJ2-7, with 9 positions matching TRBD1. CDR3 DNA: TGTGCCAGCAGCCAAGCCGGGGGACAGGGCCTTTATAGCTCCTACGAGCAGTACTTC. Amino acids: CASSQAGGQGLYSSYEQYF.